The T cell receptor beta chain under discussion was sequenced for a study of blood T cell repertoires in COVID-19. Overall study context: Spain, Italy and the United States supplied samples that represented acute and convalescent COVID-19. T cells, B-cell-depleted T cells, or PBMCs supplied cDNA or gDNA.

Germline CDR1 and CDR2: LNHDA and SQIVND (reference sequence). Trimming left V 3 bases short and J 0 bases short, with 9 bases between. This CDR3 has 14 amino acids. Authors' processing steps: Researchers report that nucleated cell counts were estimated from reference gene primer amplification. Here immunoSEQ multiplex PCR was the method, and the copy in TCRdb shows in-frame clones only, minus some. V and J calls and clone size are given by that table; D and trimming were obtained from the DNA. The sample carries around 100,000 clones, 88% recorded once. The chain is built from TRBV19 and TRBJ2-7, with D tentatively TRBD2 (6 bases). This clonotype originated in a human donor in a cohort sampled during active COVID-19. Sequencing input: peripheral blood. Here the CDR3 DNA reads TGTGCCAGTAGTATCTTCGGGAGCTCCTACGAGCAGTACTTC. Amino acids: CASSIFGSSYEQYF.